This TCR beta chain was recorded in a study of radiotherapy plus CTLA-4 blockade in lung cancer. A note on this clone: Antigen: not known.

Germline V CDR1 and CDR2: MDHEN, SYDVKM. The CDR3 sequence is 13 residues long. Losses at the gene ends were 5 bases for V and 8 bases for J; bases not matched to a gene: 5. The protocol was immunoSEQ multiplex PCR, while the TCRdb copy is restricted to in-frame clones and leaves out a portion. The table includes 70,000 to 100,000 clones, around 87% detected once. Study-level points and caveats: Early clone dynamics of blood T cells, plus interferon-beta, reportedly predicted response best.

The source was peripheral blood, collected from a patient treated with radiotherapy plus ipilimumab. The chain recombines TRBV28 with TRBJ1-5; 8 nucleotides match TRBD1. This clonotype originated in a human donor with non-small cell lung cancer who had a partial response to radiotherapy plus ipilimumab. The CDR3 loop reads CASSRDRGEPQHF. Written as DNA, the CDR3 is TGTGCCAGCAGTCGAGACAGGGGAGAGCCCCAGCATTTT.